This TCR beta chain was documented in a study of post-analysis software for immune sequencing data. Study-wide background: In terms of disease course, relapsing-remitting, secondary progressive and progressive-relapsing multiple sclerosis were included. Study-level results: Strong same-batch co-clustering of samples appeared with F measure clustering. Patients had higher frequencies than controls of roughly 5 TRBV segments, including TRBV5-6, TRBV5-1 and TRBV20-1.

As regards this clonotype: Its specificity is not known.

Researchers reported that TCR beta cDNA libraries carried unique molecular identifiers. TCRdb reprocessed the PCR reads with MiXCR, giving one entry per CDR3 protein. The sample shows about 500,000 distinct CDR3 sequences, 40% to 55% of them seen only once. CDR1 and CDR2 (germline): SGHDT, YYEEEE. The CDR3 covers 13 residues. The sample was blood. The chain uses TRBV5-6 and TRBJ2-5; D not resolved. The assigned J gene may be wrong: the sequence end matches TRBJ2-7 better. The receptor comes from a girl aged 10 to 17 with multiple sclerosis. CDR3 DNA: TGTGCCAGCAGCGTCGCAGCCTACTACGAGCAGTACTTC. Amino acids: CASSVAAYYEQYF.